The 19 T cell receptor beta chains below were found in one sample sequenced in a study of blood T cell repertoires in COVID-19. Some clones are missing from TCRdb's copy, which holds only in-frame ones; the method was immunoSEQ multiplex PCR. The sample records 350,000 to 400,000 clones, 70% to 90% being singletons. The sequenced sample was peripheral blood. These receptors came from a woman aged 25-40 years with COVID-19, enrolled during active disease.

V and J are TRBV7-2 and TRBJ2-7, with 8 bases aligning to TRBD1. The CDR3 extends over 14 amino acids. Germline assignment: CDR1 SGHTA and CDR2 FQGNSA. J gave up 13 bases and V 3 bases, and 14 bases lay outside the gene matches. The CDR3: CASSLRYSDRDRYF. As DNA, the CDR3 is TGTGCCAGCAGCTTGCGCTACTCGGACAGGGACCGTTACTTC.

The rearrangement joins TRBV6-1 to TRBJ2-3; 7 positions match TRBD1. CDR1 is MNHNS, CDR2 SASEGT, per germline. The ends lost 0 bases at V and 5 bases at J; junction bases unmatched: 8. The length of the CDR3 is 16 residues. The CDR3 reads CASSEAGGQLLDTQYF. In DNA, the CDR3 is TGTGCCAGCAGTGAAGCAGGGGGCCAACTCCTAGATACGCAGTATTTT.

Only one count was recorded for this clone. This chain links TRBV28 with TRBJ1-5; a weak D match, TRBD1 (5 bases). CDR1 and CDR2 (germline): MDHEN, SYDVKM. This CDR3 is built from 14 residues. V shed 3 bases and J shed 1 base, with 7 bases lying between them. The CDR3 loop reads CASSFSGSNQPQHF. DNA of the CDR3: TGTGCCAGCAGTTTCTCAGGGAGCAATCAGCCCCAGCATTTT.

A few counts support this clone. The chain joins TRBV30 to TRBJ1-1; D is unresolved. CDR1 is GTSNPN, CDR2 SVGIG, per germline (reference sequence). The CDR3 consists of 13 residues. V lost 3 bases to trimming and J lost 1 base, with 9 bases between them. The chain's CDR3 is CAWRSGRNTEAFF. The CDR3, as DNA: TGTGCCTGGAGATCAGGCAGGAACACTGAAGCTTTCTTT.

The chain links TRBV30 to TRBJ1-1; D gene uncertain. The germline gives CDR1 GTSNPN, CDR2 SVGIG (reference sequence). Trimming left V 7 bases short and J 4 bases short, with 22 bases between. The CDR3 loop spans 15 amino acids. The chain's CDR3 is CALKGAQAGSTEAFF. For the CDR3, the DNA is TGTGCCTTAAAAGGAGCTCAAGCGGGGTCCACTGAAGCTTTCTTT.

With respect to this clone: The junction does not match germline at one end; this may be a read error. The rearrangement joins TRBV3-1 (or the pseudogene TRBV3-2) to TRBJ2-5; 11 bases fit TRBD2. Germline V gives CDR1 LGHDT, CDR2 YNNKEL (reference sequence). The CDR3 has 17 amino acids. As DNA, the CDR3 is TGTGCCAGCAGCCTCCGCGCCCCTAGCGGGAGGCCGGAGATCCAGTACTTC. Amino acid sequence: CASSLRAPSGRPEIQYF.

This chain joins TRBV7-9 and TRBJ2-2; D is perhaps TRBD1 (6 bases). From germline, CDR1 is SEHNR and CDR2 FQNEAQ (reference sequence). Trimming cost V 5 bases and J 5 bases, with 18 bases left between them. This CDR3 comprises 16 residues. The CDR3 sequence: CASSLRQVERTGELFF. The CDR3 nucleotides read TGTGCCAGCAGCCTTAGACAGGTAGAGAGGACCGGGGAGCTGTTTTTT.

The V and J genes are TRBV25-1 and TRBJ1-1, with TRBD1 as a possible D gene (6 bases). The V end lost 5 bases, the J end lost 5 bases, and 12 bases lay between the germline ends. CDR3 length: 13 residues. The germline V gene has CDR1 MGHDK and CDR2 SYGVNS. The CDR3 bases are TGTGCCAGCAGTCTGGGGGCTCGAACTGAAGCTTTCTTT. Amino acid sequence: CASSLGARTEAFF. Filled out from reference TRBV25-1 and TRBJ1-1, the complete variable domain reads EADIYQTPRYLVIGTGKKITLECSQTMGHDKMYWYQQDPGMELHLIHYSYGVNSTEKGDLSSESTVSRIRTEHFPLTLESARPSHTSQYLCASSLGARTEAFFGQGTRLTVV.

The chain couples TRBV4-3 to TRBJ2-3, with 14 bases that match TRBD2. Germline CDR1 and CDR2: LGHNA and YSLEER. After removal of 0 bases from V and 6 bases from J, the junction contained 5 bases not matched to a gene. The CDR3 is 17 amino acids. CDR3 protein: CASSQDGWTSGRDTQYF. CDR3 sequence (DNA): TGCGCCAGCAGCCAAGACGGATGGACTAGCGGGAGGGATACGCAGTATTTT.

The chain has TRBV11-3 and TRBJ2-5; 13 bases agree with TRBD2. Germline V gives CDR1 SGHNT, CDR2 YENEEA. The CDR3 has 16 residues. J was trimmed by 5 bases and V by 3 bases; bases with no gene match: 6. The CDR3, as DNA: TGTGCCAGCAGCTTGTCGACTAGCGGGGGGTTGGAGACCCAGTACTTC. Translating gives CASSLSTSGGLETQYF.

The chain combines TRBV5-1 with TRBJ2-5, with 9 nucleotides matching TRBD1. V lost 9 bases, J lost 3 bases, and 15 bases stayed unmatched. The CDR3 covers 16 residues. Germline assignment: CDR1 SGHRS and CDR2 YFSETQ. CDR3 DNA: TGCGCCACCTCGTCGGGGACAGGGTGGGAAAAAGAGACCCAGTACTTC. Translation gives CATSSGTGWEKETQYF.

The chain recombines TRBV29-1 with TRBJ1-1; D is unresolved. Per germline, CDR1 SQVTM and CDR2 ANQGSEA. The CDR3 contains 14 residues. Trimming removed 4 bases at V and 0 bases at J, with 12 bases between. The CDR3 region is CSVVPLQMNTEAFF. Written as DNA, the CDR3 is TGCAGCGTTGTGCCCCTACAGATGAACACTGAAGCTTTCTTT.

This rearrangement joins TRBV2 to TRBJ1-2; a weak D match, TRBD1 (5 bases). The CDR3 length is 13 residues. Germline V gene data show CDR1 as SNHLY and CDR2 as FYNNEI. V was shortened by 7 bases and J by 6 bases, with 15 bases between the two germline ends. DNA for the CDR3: TGTGCCAGCATTGGAAGCAGGGTAGATGGCTACACCTTC. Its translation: CASIGSRVDGYTF.

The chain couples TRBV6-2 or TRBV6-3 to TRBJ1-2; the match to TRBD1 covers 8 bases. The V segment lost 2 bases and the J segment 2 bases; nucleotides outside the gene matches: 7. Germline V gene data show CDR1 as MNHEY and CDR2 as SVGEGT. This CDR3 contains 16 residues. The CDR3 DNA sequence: TGTGCCAGCAGTTACCCGCGGACAGGGCCCAACTATGGCTACACCTTC. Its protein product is CASSYPRTGPNYGYTF.

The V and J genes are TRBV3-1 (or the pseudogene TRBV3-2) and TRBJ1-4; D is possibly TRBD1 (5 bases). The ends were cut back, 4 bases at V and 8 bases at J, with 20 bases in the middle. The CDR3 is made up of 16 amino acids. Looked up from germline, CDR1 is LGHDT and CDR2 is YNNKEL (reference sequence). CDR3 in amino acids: CASSPLGGLPKEKLFF. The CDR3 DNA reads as TGTGCCAGCAGCCCGCTGGGGGGACTCCCGAAGGAAAAACTGTTTTTT.

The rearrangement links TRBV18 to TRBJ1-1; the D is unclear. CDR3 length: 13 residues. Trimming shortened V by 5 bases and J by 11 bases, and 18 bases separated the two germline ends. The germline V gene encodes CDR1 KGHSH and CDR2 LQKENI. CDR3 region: CASSGRAAGGAFF. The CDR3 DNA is TGTGCCAGCTCAGGCCGGGCAGCGGGAGGCGCTTTCTTT.

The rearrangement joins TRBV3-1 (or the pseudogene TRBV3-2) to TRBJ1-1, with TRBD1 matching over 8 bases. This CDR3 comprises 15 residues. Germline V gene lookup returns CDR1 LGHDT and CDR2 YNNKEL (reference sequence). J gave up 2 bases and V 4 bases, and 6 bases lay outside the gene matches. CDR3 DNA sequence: TGTGCCAGCAGCCCCAGGGACAGGAGTAACACTGAAGCTTTCTTT. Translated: CASSPRDRSNTEAFF.

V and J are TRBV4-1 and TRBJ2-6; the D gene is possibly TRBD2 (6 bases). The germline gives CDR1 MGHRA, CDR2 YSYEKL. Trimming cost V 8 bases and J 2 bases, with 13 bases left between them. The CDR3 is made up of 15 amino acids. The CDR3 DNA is TGCGCCAGCGGGGGGATCCGTCCTGGGGCCAACGTCCTGACTTTC. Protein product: CASGGIRPGANVLTF.

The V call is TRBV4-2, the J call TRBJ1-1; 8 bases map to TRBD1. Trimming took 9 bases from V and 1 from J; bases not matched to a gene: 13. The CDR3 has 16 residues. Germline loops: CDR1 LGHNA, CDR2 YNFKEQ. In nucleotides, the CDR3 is TGTGCCAGTCAAGCGGGACAGGAGCGGGCGAACACTGAAGCTTTCTTT. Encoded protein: CASQAGQERANTEAFF.